This is a list of T cell receptor beta chains from one sample in a study of T cells in Graves' hyperthyroidism and ophthalmopathy. TCRdb itself ran the multiplex PCR reads through MiXCR, one entry per CDR3 protein. Of 110,000 to 150,000 distinct CDR3 sequences in the sample, more than 20% were seen once. The sequencing sample was made of blood. These receptors were collected from a woman in her fifties or sixties with Graves' hyperthyroidism that later progressed to Graves' ophthalmopathy. CDR3s include the opening cysteine and the closing phenylalanine or tryptophan. A D gene is named only where the DNA matches it firmly. Where a row states a size, it is once, few, many or the class of an expanded clone; other rows omit it.

j_call	d_call	clone_size	v_call	cdr3_nt	cdr3_aa
TRBJ2-7	TRBD2	.	TRBV5-4	TGTGCCAGCAGCTTGGGCGGACTAGCGGGAGGGGGTGGCGAGCAGTACTTC	CASSLGGLAGGGGEQYF
TRBJ2-2	.	few	TRBV12-3/TRBV12-4	TGTGCCAGCAGCGCCGCGTTAACCGGGGAGCTGTTTTTT	CASSAALTGELFF
TRBJ2-6	.	many	TRBV5-1	TGCGCCAGCAGCTTGGATGGGACTGGGGCCAACGTCCTGACTTTC	CASSLDGTGANVLTF
TRBJ1-2	.	.	TRBV15	TGTGCCACCAGCAGAGATCGCCTCGGAGGTTACGGCTACACCTTC	CATSRDRLGGYGYTF
TRBJ1-2	TRBD1	.	TRBV7-8	TGTGCCAGCAGCTCGACAGGGGAGGGTGGCTACACCTTC	CASSSTGEGGYTF
TRBJ2-4	.	many	TRBV20-1	TGCAGTGCTAGTGGCAAAAACATTCAGTACTTC	CSASGKNIQYF
TRBJ2-1	TRBD2	.	TRBV12-3/TRBV12-4	TGTGCCAGCAGTGCTAGCGGGAGGGCCTCCTACAATGAGCAGTTCTTC	CASSASGRASYNEQFF
TRBJ1-1	TRBD1	few	TRBV28	TGTGCCAGCAGTCGGCTCGGACAGGGGGGGAACACTGAAGCTTTCTTT	CASSRLGQGGNTEAFF
TRBJ2-1	.	many	TRBV6-2/TRBV6-3	TGTGCCAGCAGTAAACCGGGGGCTCAGAAGCAGTTCTTC	CASSKPGAQKQFF
TRBJ1-2	TRBD1	many	TRBV27	TGTGCCAGCAGTTTATTTCCAGGGGGAAACTATGGCTACACCTTC	CASSLFPGGNYGYTF
TRBJ2-3	.	many	TRBV20-1	TGCAGTGCTAGATTCACAGATACGCAGTATTTT	CSARFTDTQYF
TRBJ1-2	.	many	TRBV2	TGTGCCAGCAGTGAAAACCTAGCTAACTATGGCTACACCTTC	CASSENLANYGYTF
TRBJ2-7	TRBD2	.	TRBV18	TGTGCCAGCTCACCACGGACTAGCGGGACATACGAGCAGTACTTC	CASSPRTSGTYEQYF
TRBJ2-5	.	many	TRBV11-2	TGTGCCAGCAGCTTAGGGCTAGCGATAGAGACCCAGTACTTC	CASSLGLAIETQYF
TRBJ2-7	TRBD2	few	TRBV2	TGTGCCAGCACCGACCGCCTAGCGGTCTCCTACGAGCAGTACTTC	CASTDRLAVSYEQYF
TRBJ1-2	.	many	TRBV28	TGTGCCAGCAATTCCTTTGGGGGTTATGGCTACACCTTC	CASNSFGGYGYTF
TRBJ1-6	.	.	TRBV28	TGTGCCAGCACCCTTGGGGGGCCTCCTCTCTCACCCCTCCACTTT	CASTLGGPPLSPLHF
TRBJ1-5	.	.	TRBV4-1	TGCGCCAGCAGCCCCGCGGCCAGGGTCGCAGGTCAGCCCCAGCATTTT	CASSPAARVAGQPQHF
TRBJ2-1	TRBD1	many	TRBV2	TGTGCCAGCAGGACAGGGAACCTATACAATGAGCAGTTCTTC	CASRTGNLYNEQFF
TRBJ2-2	TRBD1	.	TRBV27	TGTGCCAGCAGTTCCTCGACAGGGGTTTACACCGGGGAGCTGTTTTTT	CASSSSTGVYTGELFF
TRBJ1-5	TRBD1	many	TRBV18	TGTGCCAGCTCCCCGACAGGGGGCTGGTCAGATCAGCCCCAGCATTTT	CASSPTGGWSDQPQHF
TRBJ2-3	TRBD2	few	TRBV27	TGTGCCAGCAGTTTATCTAGCGGGATAGATACGCAGTATTTT	CASSLSSGIDTQYF
TRBJ1-5	.	.	TRBV20-1	TGCAGTGCTAGGTTTGGCAGGGCCCGTACTAATCAGCCCCAGCATTTT	CSARFGRARTNQPQHF
TRBJ2-1	.	many	TRBV10-3	TGTGCCATCAGTGCGACCGGGACGTGGGGCAATGAGCAGTTCTTC	CAISATGTWGNEQFF
TRBJ1-2	.	.	TRBV25-1	TGTGCCAGCAGTGGAGGGTTCTATGGCTACACCTTC	CASSGGFYGYTF
TRBJ2-7	.	few	TRBV12-3/TRBV12-4	TGTGCCAGCAGTTTCGGGCCCTCCTCCTACGAGCAGTACTTC	CASSFGPSSYEQYF
TRBJ1-1	.	few	TRBV7-3	TGTGCCAGCAGCTTCGGGGGCCTCCTGAACACTGAAGCTTTCTTT	CASSFGGLLNTEAFF
TRBJ2-7	.	few	TRBV27	TGTGCCAGCCGGGACGGCGCCTACGAGCAGTACTTC	CASRDGAYEQYF
TRBJ2-3	TRBD2	.	TRBV6-1	TGTGCCAGCAGTGTGTGGGGGACTAGCGGGACTAGCACAGATACGCAGTATTTT	CASSVWGTSGTSTDTQYF
TRBJ2-1	.	many	TRBV28	TGTGCCAGCAGGGGGTGGACACCTGGAAAGGCCTACAATGAGCAGTTCTTC	CASRGWTPGKAYNEQFF
TRBJ2-3	.	few	TRBV12-3/TRBV12-4	TGTGCCAGCAGTTTAGCGCCTGATACGCAGTATTTT	CASSLAPDTQYF
TRBJ2-6	.	few	TRBV3-1	TGTGCCAGCAGCCAAGATTCCGGGAACTCTGGGGCCAACGTCCTGACTTTC	CASSQDSGNSGANVLTF
TRBJ1-1	TRBD1	many	TRBV27	TGTGCCAGCAAGGAAGACAGGGCGGTTGGTGAAGCTTTCTTT	CASKEDRAVGEAFF
TRBJ2-5	.	many	TRBV7-2	TGTGCCAGCAGCTTTGCGATTAGATCCCAAGAGACCCAGTACTTC	CASSFAIRSQETQYF
TRBJ2-3	.	few	TRBV24-1	TGTGCCACCGCAACAGAGGGTCCAGATACGCAGTATTTT	CATATEGPDTQYF
TRBJ2-5	TRBD1	many	TRBV20-1	TGCAGCGTTACCGGGACAGGGCAAGAGACCCAGTACTTC	CSVTGTGQETQYF
TRBJ1-2	.	.	TRBV30	TGTGCCTGGACCCTAGGGCTGAACTATGGCTACACCTTC	CAWTLGLNYGYTF
TRBJ2-5	.	many	TRBV10-1	TGCGCCAGCAGTGAGTCCGGCAGACAAGAGACCCAGTACTTC	CASSESGRQETQYF
TRBJ2-6	.	.	TRBV5-1	TGCGCCAGCAGCTTTGGGTATTCTGGGGCCAACGTCCTGACTTTC	CASSFGYSGANVLTF
TRBJ2-1	TRBD2	many	TRBV28	TGTGCCAGCAGTCACACCGGGACTAGCGGACAATACAATGAGCAGTTCTTC	CASSHTGTSGQYNEQFF
TRBJ2-1	.	.	TRBV6-1	TGTGCCAGCTTTAGGCAGTCCAATGAGCAGTTCTTC	CASFRQSNEQFF
TRBJ2-5	.	few	TRBV6-1	TGTGCCAGCAGTGAAGTGGGGCCCCGTAGCCACTTC	CASSEVGPRSHF
TRBJ2-6	.	few	TRBV15	TGTGCCACCAGCAGAGGGAGGGATCGCTCTGGGGCCAACGTCCTGACTTTC	CATSRGRDRSGANVLTF